The clone carrying this TCR beta chain came up a few times. TCRdb's table, derived via immunoSEQ multiplex PCR, lists solely in-frame clones and lacks some. This sample carries some 31,000 clones, none of them present only once. The sample belongs to a study of T cells after posttransplantation cyclophosphamide. V gave up 5 bases and J gave up 0 bases; unmatched junction bases: 12. The CDR3 is 17 residues long. Per the germline V gene, CDR1 is SGHVS and CDR2 is FQNEAQ. The chain has TRBV7-8 and TRBJ1-1, with 7 bases aligning to TRBD1. The specimen sequenced was PBMCs. The TCR originated in a woman between 25 and 40 years old in good health and a related stem cell transplant donor. CDR3 DNA: TGTGCCAGCAGCCCCCTCGGACAGGCGATTATGAACACTGAAGCTTTCTTT. Translated, it gives CASSPLGQAIMNTEAFF.